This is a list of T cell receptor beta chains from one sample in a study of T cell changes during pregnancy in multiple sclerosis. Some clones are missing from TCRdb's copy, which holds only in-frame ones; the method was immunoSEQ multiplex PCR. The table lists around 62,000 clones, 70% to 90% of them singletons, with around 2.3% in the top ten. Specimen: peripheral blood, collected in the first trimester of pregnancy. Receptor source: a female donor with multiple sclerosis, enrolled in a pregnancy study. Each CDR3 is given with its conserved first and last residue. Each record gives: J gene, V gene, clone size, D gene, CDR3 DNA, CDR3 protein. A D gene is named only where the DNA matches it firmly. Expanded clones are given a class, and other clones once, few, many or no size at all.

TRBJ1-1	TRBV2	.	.	TGTGCCAGCAGTAACATTGCCCAGGCGAACACTGAAGCTTTCTTT	CASSNIAQANTEAFF
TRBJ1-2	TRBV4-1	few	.	TGCGCCAGCAGCCAACTCAGGGGAGACTATGGCTACACCTTC	CASSQLRGDYGYTF
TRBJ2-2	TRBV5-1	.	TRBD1	TGCGCCAGCAATACCCAGGGGGCGGCTCGCGGGGAGCTGTTTTTT	CASNTQGAARGELFF
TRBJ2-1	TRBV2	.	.	TGTGCCAGCCGCCAGCGGGCAACCTACAATGAGCAGTTCTTC	CASRQRATYNEQFF
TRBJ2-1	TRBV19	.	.	TGTGCCAGCGGACTAGAGCAGTTCTTC	CASGLEQFF
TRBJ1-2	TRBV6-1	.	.	TGTGCCAGCACCCCGAGCGGGGTTAACTATGGCTACACCTTC	CASTPSGVNYGYTF
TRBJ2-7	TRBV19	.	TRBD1	TGTGCCAGTAGCGAAAGCTCCGGGACAGGGGTTCACGAGCAGTACTTC	CASSESSGTGVHEQYF
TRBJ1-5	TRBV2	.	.	TGTGCCAGCAGTGGGGGTCGGGGGCCCCAGCATTTT	CASSGGRGPQHF
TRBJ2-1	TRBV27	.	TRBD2	TGTGCCAGCAGTTTAGGAGCGGGAGGGGTGGGTGAGCAGTTCTTC	CASSLGAGGVGEQFF
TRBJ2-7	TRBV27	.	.	TGTGCCAGCAGTTTATCAAGGACAGCCTACGAGCAGTACTTC	CASSLSRTAYEQYF
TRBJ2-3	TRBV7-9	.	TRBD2	TGTGCCAGCAGCTCCGGGACTAGCGGGTTCACAGATACGCAGTATTTT	CASSSGTSGFTDTQYF
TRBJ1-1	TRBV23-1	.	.	TGCGCCAGCAGGGCCCCGATTAGTTGGACAGAACAAGAAGCTTTCTTT	CASRAPISWTEQEAFF
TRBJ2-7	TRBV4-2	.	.	TGTGCCAGCAGCCAAGGTTACGGCGAGCAGTACTTC	CASSQGYGEQYF
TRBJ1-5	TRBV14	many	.	TGTGCCAGCAGGAAATCGAGATATAGCAATCAGCCCCAGCATTTT	CASRKSRYSNQPQHF
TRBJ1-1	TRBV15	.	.	TGTGCCACCAGCAGAGGTGGTCTAGACCCTGAAGCTTTCTTT	CATSRGGLDPEAFF
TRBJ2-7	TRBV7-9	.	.	TGTGCCAGCAGCTTAGACAGGATCGAGCAGTACTTC	CASSLDRIEQYF
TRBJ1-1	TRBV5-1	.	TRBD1	TGCGCCAGCAGCTCCCGGGCACAGGGGGACGGTTTGAACACTGAAGCTTTCTTT	CASSSRAQGDGLNTEAFF
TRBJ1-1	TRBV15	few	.	TGTGCCACCACCCGAGATATCACAGGGAAAGCTTTCTTT	CATTRDITGKAFF
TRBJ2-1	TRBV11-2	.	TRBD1	TGTGCCAGCAGCTTAGCGGGACAGGGGGCTAACAATGAGCAGTTCTTC	CASSLAGQGANNEQFF
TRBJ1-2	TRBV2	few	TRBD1	TGTGCCAGCAAATTACAGGGGGCGCAAACCTTC	CASKLQGAQTF
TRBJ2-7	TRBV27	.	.	TGTGCCAGCAGTGGCCCGGGCTCCTACGAGCAGTACTTC	CASSGPGSYEQYF
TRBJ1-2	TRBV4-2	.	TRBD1	TGTGCCAGCAGCCCTGGGACAGCCATGAGGGACTATGGCTACACCTTC	CASSPGTAMRDYGYTF